These 16 T cell receptor beta chains originate from one sample sequenced in a study of OX40 agonist ivuxolimab in advanced cancers. Some clones are missing from TCRdb's copy, which holds only in-frame ones; the method was immunoSEQ multiplex PCR. The sample carries roughly 70,000 clones, 82% recorded once. This specimen was CD4+ or CD8+ T cells sorted from blood, taken in a trial of the OX40 agonist ivuxolimab. The receptors originated from an adult with an advanced solid tumor such as melanoma, head and neck, liver or kidney cancer.

V gene TRBV7-3 combines with J gene TRBJ2-7; 9 nucleotides align to TRBD1. Germline values: CDR1 SGHTA, CDR2 FQGTGA. The CDR3 sequence is 14 residues long. V trimming: 1 base; J trimming: 6 bases; junction bases outside the gene matches: 4. The CDR3 DNA reads as TGTGCCAGCAGCTTAAAGGGACAGGGATTCGAGCAGTACTTC. Protein product: CASSLKGQGFEQYF.

The chain employs TRBV29-1 and TRBJ2-1, with 9 bases fitting TRBD2. Germline V gene lookup returns CDR1 SQVTM and CDR2 ANQGSEA. There are 15 residues in the CDR3. The junction had 6 bases not matched to a gene; V was cut back by 4 bases and J by 2 bases. CDR3 amino acids: CSVVSSGMTYNEQFF. CDR3 bases: TGCAGCGTTGTGTCTAGCGGGATGACCTACAATGAGCAGTTCTTC.

There are a few counts of this clone. The chain joins TRBV18 to TRBJ2-6; possibly TRBD2 for D (5 bases). This CDR3 contains 18 residues. The germline CDR1 and CDR2 sequences are KGHSH and LQKENI. Trimming cost V 1 base and J 1 base, with 14 bases left between them. The CDR3 protein is CASSPQEGIRSGANVLTF. Here the CDR3 DNA reads TGTGCCAGCTCACCACAAGAGGGTATAAGGTCTGGGGCCAACGTCCTGACTTTC.

The chain carries TRBV11-3 and TRBJ2-2; D gene ambiguous. This CDR3 has 12 amino acids. Per germline, CDR1 SGHNT and CDR2 YENEEA. Trimming stripped 1 base from V and 6 bases from J, with 3 bases between. The CDR3 sequence: CASSLAPGELFF. CDR3 bases: TGTGCCAGCAGCTTAGCTCCCGGGGAGCTGTTTTTT.

CDR3 in amino acids: CASSRQTEAFF. The CDR3 DNA is TGTGCCAGCTCACGACAGACTGAAGCTTTCTTT. This chain joins TRBV18 and TRBJ1-1; maybe TRBD1 (5 bases). Germline V CDR1 and CDR2: KGHSH, LQKENI. Trimming left V 4 bases short and J 5 bases short, with 5 bases between. The CDR3 is 11 residues long.

The gene calls are TRBV30 and TRBJ1-2, with D possibly matching TRBD1 (6 bases). The CDR3 runs 13 residues. V lost 5 bases and J 5 bases, leaving 15 bases between the germline ends. Germline CDR1 is GTSNPN and CDR2 is SVGIG (reference sequence). In DNA form, the CDR3 reads TGTGCCTGGTCCACAGGGCCCAGGTATGGCTACACCTTC. Protein: CAWSTGPRYGYTF. Using reference TRBV30 and TRBJ1-2 for the parts outside the CDR3, the full variable domain is SQTIHQWPATLVQPVGSPLSLECTVEGTSNPNLYWYRQAAGRGLQLLFYSVGIGQISSEVPQNLSASRPQDRQFILSSKKLLLSDSGFYLCAWSTGPRYGYTFGSGTRLTVV.

The CDR3 bases are TGTGCCAGCGACCAGACAGGTTCCTTTGAAAAACTGTTTTTT. It yields the protein CASDQTGSFEKLFF. This chain links TRBV28 with TRBJ1-4; D perhaps matches TRBD1 (6 bases). The CDR3 is 14 residues long. CDR1 MDHEN and CDR2 SYDVKM come from the germline V gene. V lost 8 bases to trimming and J lost 7 bases, with 17 bases between them.

The rearrangement joins TRBV7-2 to TRBJ1-2; 7 bases are shared with TRBD1. The V gene's germline CDR1 is SGHTA and CDR2 FQGNSA. After removal of 4 bases from V and 8 bases from J, the junction contained 13 bases not matched to a gene. The CDR3 covers 15 residues. CDR3 DNA sequence: TGTGCCAGCAGCTCAGAAGGGGGAAGGGGGCGAGGCTACACCTTC. Translation gives CASSSEGGRGRGYTF.

This clone was recorded once. The V call is TRBV11-2, the J call TRBJ1-5; D gene ambiguous. The CDR3 totals 13 residues. Trimming shortened V by 2 bases and J by 4 bases, and 6 bases separated the two germline ends. The V gene's germline CDR1 is SGHAT and CDR2 FQNNGV. The DNA of the CDR3 is TGTGCCAGCAGCTTAAAGAGTAATCAGCCCCAGCATTTT. Translating gives CASSLKSNQPQHF.

The chain carries TRBV11-2 and TRBJ2-1, with D perhaps given as TRBD1 or TRBD2 (6 bases each). The ends were cut back, 4 bases at V and 5 bases at J, with 18 bases in the middle. The V gene's germline CDR1 is SGHAT and CDR2 FQNNGV. The CDR3 is made up of 16 amino acids. The CDR3 sequence: CASSSLGGSGDNEQFF. CDR3 nucleotides: TGTGCCAGCAGCTCCTTAGGGGGGTCAGGGGACAATGAGCAGTTCTTC.

The chain links TRBV7-9 to TRBJ2-1, with TRBD2 identical over 15 bases. J was trimmed by 5 bases and V by 0 bases; bases with no gene match: 8. The germline CDR1 and CDR2 sequences are SEHNR and FQNEAQ (reference sequence). CDR3 length: 19 amino acids. CDR3 protein: CASSLAKGLAGGIDNEQFF. For the CDR3, the DNA is TGTGCCAGCAGCTTAGCGAAGGGACTAGCGGGAGGCATCGACAATGAGCAGTTCTTC.

The CDR3 protein is CASSPPGQGYQPQHF. As DNA, the CDR3 is TGTGCCAGCTCACCCCCGGGACAGGGCTATCAGCCCCAGCATTTT. The chain uses TRBV18 and TRBJ1-5; 9 nucleotides line up with TRBD1. The CDR3 is 15 amino acids. Germline assignment: CDR1 KGHSH and CDR2 LQKENI. The V and J ends lost 3 bases and 5 bases, in that order; junction bases with no gene match: 5.

This clone was seen only a few times. V is TRBV11-2 and J is TRBJ1-1; TRBD1 might be the D (6 bases). The CDR3 contains 14 residues. Germline V CDR1 and CDR2: SGHAT, FQNNGV. V lost 2 bases, J lost 5 bases, and 12 bases lay in between. CDR3 region: CASSLLQGSTEAFF. The CDR3 DNA reads TGTGCCAGCAGCTTACTCCAGGGGAGTACTGAAGCTTTCTTT.

The V call is TRBV7-9, the J call TRBJ2-7, with D possibly being TRBD2 (5 bases). Germline assignment: CDR1 SEHNR and CDR2 FQNEAQ (reference sequence). Trimming removed 5 bases from V and 13 bases from J, with 15 bases in between. The CDR3 is made up of 11 amino acids. CDR3 sequence: CASSPQVEAYF. As DNA, the CDR3 is TGTGCCAGCAGCCCCCAGGTGGAGGCTTACTTC.

V is TRBV10-2 and J is TRBJ2-1, with 7 bases lining up with TRBD1. Germline loops: CDR1 WSHSY, CDR2 SAAADI. The CDR3 has 16 amino acids. V lost 2 bases and J lost 8; bases outside the gene matches: 12. CDR3 residues: CASSEHGTVRAYEQFF. In DNA, the CDR3 is TGCGCCAGCAGTGAGCACGGGACAGTAAGGGCTTATGAGCAGTTCTTC.

The chain combines TRBV6-1 with TRBJ1-5, with D perhaps TRBD1 (5 bases). The CDR3 consists of 15 residues. Germline CDR1 MNHNS, CDR2 SASEGT. V was trimmed by 4 bases and J by 4 bases, leaving 14 bases between them. The CDR3 here is CASSVAGWGNQPQHF. In DNA, the CDR3 is TGTGCCAGCAGTGTTGCAGGGTGGGGGAATCAGCCCCAGCATTTT.